The sequence of this T cell receptor beta chain was determined in a study of high-grade serous ovarian cancer treatment subgroups. Study at large: Samples averaged about 15,000 reads and roughly 7,700 unique TCR beta rearrangements.

This clone appeared once. The ends lost 4 bases at V and 5 bases at J; junction bases unmatched: 6. The CDR3 sequence is 15 residues long. Germline V gives CDR1 MNHEY, CDR2 SMNVEV (reference sequence). Data came from immunoSEQ multiplex PCR; TCRdb stores just in-frame clones and leaves some out. This repertoire shows thousands of clones, about 69% found once; its top ten account for 5% to 6%. Tumor samples were obtained before definitive surgery or chemotherapy. This clonotype originated in a human donor with high-grade serous ovarian cancer. The genes are TRBV27 and TRBJ2-1; 9 nucleotides line up with TRBD2. Sequences were obtained from tumor tissue. The CDR3 here is CASSSFAGGNNEQFF. The CDR3 nucleotides read TGTGCCAGCAGTTCTTTTGCGGGAGGGAACAATGAGCAGTTCTTC.